The clone carrying this TCR beta chain has ten or more counts. Antigen specificity is unknown. CDR3 length equals 15 residues. Germline CDR1 LNHNV, CDR2 YYDKDF (reference sequence). Trimming removed 8 bases from V and 1 base from J; junction bases left unmatched: 7. Profiled with immunoSEQ multiplex PCR; TCRdb holds only in-frame clones, not every one. The sample consists of 800,000 to 1,200,000 clones, approximately 80% of them appearing once. The record originates from a study of shared clonotypes between healthy human individuals. Study background: Donor composition was a couple of women and three men, aged 18 to 49. Study-wide results and caveats: The expectation was that sequencing depth would affect clonotype sharing among donors. Memory subsets generally showed lower estimated richness than naive subsets.

Donors comprised healthy HIV-negative adults lacking recent acute infections or vaccinations. Sequencing was performed on memory CD4+ T cells from PBMCs. Subset described: CD45RA-negative fraction. The sequence was collected from a man between 18 and 29 years old in good health. Some clones in this sample may be carry-over from other donors' samples. The gene calls are TRBV15 and TRBJ2-2; TRBD2 aligns across 7 bases. This CDR3 is CATEPTSRNTGELFF. The DNA for the CDR3 is TGTGCCACCGAACCGACTAGCCGGAACACCGGGGAGCTGTTTTTT.